These 4 T cell receptor beta chains were all obtained from the same sample, sequenced in a study of early T cells in non-severe SARS-CoV-2 infection. TCRdb redid the calling of the 5' RACE reads with MiXCR, one entry per CDR3 protein. The sample lists about 48,000 distinct CDR3 sequences; about 13% were seen once. Sequencing was done on a sample of whole blood. The source is an adult who was a healthcare worker with PCR-confirmed SARS-CoV-2 infection or an uninfected control (not recorded which).

V is TRBV28 and J is TRBJ2-7; TRBD1 or TRBD2 may be the D gene (5 bases each). CDR3 length equals 13 residues. The V and J ends lost 8 bases and 2 bases respectively, with 13 bases between them. Germline assignment: CDR1 MDHEN and CDR2 SYDVKM. CDR3 loop: CASGDEAPYEQYF. DNA of the CDR3: TGTGCCAGCGGGGACGAGGCACCCTACGAGCAGTACTTC.

Ten or more counts support this clonotype. The chain links TRBV29-1 to TRBJ1-1; no reliable D call. The V and J ends lost 4 bases and 0 bases respectively, with 9 bases between them. This CDR3 comprises 13 residues. Per germline, CDR1 SQVTM and CDR2 ANQGSEA. In DNA, the CDR3 is TGCAGCGTTGTCCGGCCCTTGAACACTGAAGCTTTCTTT. Residues: CSVVRPLNTEAFF.

This clonotype was seen at least ten times. This chain links TRBV30 with TRBJ1-4; D unresolved. The CDR3 contains 13 residues. The germline CDR1 and CDR2 sequences are GTSNPN and SVGIG (reference sequence). Trimming took off 0 bases at V and 12 bases at J, with 14 bases between the two ends. This chain's CDR3 is CAWSVSTAEELFF. CDR3 sequence (DNA): TGTGCCTGGAGTGTATCGACTGCGGAGGAACTGTTTTTT. The complete variable domain, with remaining parts taken from reference TRBV30 and TRBJ1-4, reads SQTIHQWPATLVQPVGSPLSLECTVEGTSNPNLYWYRQAAGRGLQLLFYSVGIGQISSEVPQNLSASRPQDRQFILSSKKLLLSDSGFYLCAWSVSTAEELFFGSGTQLSVL.

The CDR3 here is CASTKPGPAPAEAFF. For the CDR3, the DNA is TGTGCCAGCACCAAACCGGGCCCCGCGCCCGCTGAAGCTTTCTTT. The J gene is TRBJ1-1, the V gene TRBV6-5; D is unresolved. V shed 7 bases and J shed 6 bases, with 21 bases lying between them. The CDR3 covers 15 residues. From germline, CDR1 is MNHEY and CDR2 SVGAGI.